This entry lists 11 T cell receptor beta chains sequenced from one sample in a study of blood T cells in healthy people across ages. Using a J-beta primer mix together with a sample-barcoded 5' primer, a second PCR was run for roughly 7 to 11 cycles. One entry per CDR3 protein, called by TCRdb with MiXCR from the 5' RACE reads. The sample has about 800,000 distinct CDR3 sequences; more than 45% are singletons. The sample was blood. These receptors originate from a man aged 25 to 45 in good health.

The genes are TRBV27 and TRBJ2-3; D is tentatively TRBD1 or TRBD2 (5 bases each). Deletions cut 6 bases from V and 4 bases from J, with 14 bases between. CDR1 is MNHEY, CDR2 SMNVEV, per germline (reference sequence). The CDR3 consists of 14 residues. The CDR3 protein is CASRREPRADTQYF. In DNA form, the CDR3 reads TGTGCCAGCAGGAGGGAACCCAGGGCAGATACGCAGTATTTT.

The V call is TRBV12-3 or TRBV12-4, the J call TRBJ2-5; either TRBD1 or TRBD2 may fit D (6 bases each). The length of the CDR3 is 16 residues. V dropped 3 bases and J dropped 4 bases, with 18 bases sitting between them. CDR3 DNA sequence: TGTGCCAGCAGTTTTAATGAGTGGGGGGCGGGAGAGACCCAGTACTTC. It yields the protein CASSFNEWGAGETQYF.

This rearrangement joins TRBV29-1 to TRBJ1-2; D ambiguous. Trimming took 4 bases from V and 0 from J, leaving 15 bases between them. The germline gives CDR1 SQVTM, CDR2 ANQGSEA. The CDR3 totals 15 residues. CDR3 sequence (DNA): TGCAGCGTTGCTAAGACTATGCCAGCTAACTATGGCTACACCTTC. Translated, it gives CSVAKTMPANYGYTF.

The CDR3 here is CSFTSGQNTEAFF. The DNA for the CDR3 is TGCAGTTTTACCTCGGGGCAGAACACTGAAGCTTTCTTT. The J gene is TRBJ1-1, the V gene TRBV20-1; D may be TRBD1 (5 bases). The CDR3 sequence is 13 residues long. Trimming left V 8 bases short and J 1 base short, with 14 bases between. Germline CDR1 reads DFQATT; CDR2 reads SNEGSKA (reference sequence).

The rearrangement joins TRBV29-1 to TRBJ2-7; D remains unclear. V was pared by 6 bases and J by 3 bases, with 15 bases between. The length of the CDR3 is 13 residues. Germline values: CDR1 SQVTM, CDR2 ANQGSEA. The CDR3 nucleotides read TGCAGCGTCGGGCGGTCTGTAGGCTACGAGCAGTACTTC. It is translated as CSVGRSVGYEQYF.

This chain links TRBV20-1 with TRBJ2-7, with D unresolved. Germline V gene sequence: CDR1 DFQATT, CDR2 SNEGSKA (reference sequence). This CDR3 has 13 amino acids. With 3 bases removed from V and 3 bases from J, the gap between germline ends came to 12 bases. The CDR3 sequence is CSASLGRYYEQYF. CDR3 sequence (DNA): TGCAGTGCTAGTCTCGGACGGTACTACGAGCAGTACTTC.

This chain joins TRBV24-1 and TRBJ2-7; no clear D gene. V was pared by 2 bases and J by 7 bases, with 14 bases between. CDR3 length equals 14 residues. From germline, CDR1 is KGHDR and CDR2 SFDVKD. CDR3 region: CATSDSQSKDEQYF. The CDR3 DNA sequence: TGTGCCACCAGTGATTCGCAGTCGAAGGATGAGCAGTACTTC.

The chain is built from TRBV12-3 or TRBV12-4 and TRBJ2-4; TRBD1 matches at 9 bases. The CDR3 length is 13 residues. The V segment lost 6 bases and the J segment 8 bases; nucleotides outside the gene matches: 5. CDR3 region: CASSKTGGDIQYF. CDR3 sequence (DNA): TGTGCCAGCAGCAAGACAGGGGGAGACATTCAGTACTTC.

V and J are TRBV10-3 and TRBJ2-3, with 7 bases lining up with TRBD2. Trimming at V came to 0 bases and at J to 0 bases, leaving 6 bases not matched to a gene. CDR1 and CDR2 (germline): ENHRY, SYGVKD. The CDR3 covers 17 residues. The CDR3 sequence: CAISESTSSGSTDTQYF. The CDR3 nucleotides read TGTGCCATCAGTGAGTCGACCTCTAGCGGCAGCACAGATACGCAGTATTTT.

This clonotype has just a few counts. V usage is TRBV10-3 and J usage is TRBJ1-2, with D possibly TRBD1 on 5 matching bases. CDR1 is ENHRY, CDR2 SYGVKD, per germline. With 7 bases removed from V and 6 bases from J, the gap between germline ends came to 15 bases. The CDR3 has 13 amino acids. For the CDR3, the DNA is TGTGCCATCACCGAGAGTTTGGGGGATGGCTACACCTTC. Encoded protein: CAITESLGDGYTF.

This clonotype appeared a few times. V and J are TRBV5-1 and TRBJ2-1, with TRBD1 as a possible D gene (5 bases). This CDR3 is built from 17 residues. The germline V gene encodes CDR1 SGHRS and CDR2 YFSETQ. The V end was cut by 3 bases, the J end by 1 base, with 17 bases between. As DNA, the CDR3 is TGCGCCAGCAGCTCGTCTATCGACAGTCCTTCCTACAATGAGCAGTTCTTC. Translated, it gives CASSSSIDSPSYNEQFF.